These 31 T cell receptor beta chains originate from one sample sequenced in a study of blood T cell repertoires in COVID-19. The method was immunoSEQ multiplex PCR; TCRdb's version includes in-frame clones alone and lacks a portion of them. The sample carries roughly 160,000 clones, 87% recorded once. Sequenced material: peripheral blood. Receptors were obtained from a woman between 65 and 79 years old with COVID-19, enrolled during active disease.

As concerns this clone: The same CDR3 also results from other DNA sequences found in this sample. The chain carries TRBV5-1 and TRBJ2-3; a weak D match, TRBD1 (5 bases). The CDR3 totals 14 residues. The V gene lost 5 bases and the J gene lost 0 bases, with 10 bases spanning the gap. In germline, CDR1 is SGHRS, CDR2 YFSETQ. In DNA, the CDR3 is TGCGCCAGCAGTTATGACAGAAGCACAGATACGCAGTATTTT. Encoded protein: CASSYDRSTDTQYF.

The chain recombines TRBV2 with TRBJ1-2; D is perhaps TRBD1 (5 bases). Germline CDR1 reads SNHLY; CDR2 reads FYNNEI. This CDR3 has 14 residues. V was clipped by 5 bases and J by 7 bases, with 17 bases between them. The chain's CDR3 is CASSPSGVGGGYTF. The CDR3 DNA sequence: TGTGCCAGCAGTCCCTCGGGGGTAGGAGGTGGCTACACCTTC.

The table lists this clone with a count of one. This chain connects TRBV9 to TRBJ2-5; unclear D gene. The CDR3 is made up of 13 amino acids. Germline-derived CDR1 and CDR2 are SGDLS and YYNGEE. V gave up 4 bases and J gave up 4 bases, with 11 bases separating them. CDR3 loop: CASSSHPGETQYF. CDR3 sequence (DNA): TGTGCCAGCAGCTCCCATCCCGGAGAGACCCAGTACTTC.

The gene calls are TRBV10-3 and TRBJ2-3, with 14 bases aligning to TRBD2. The CDR3 is made up of 18 amino acids. Per the germline V gene, CDR1 is ENHRY and CDR2 is SYGVKD. V gave up 2 bases and J gave up 3 bases; unmatched junction bases: 7. The CDR3 spells CAISEPRLAGGPTDTQYF. For the CDR3, the DNA is TGTGCCATCAGTGAGCCTCGACTAGCGGGGGGGCCAACAGATACGCAGTATTTT.

The J gene is TRBJ1-5, the V gene TRBV2; the D gene is possibly TRBD1 (5 bases). This CDR3 has 12 residues. Germline CDR1 SNHLY, CDR2 FYNNEI. V was shortened by 7 bases and J by 6 bases, with 10 bases between the two germline ends. The CDR3 region is CASTRGGQPQHF. CDR3 nucleotides: TGTGCCAGCACGAGGGGAGGTCAGCCCCAGCATTTT.

This sequence joins TRBV5-6 and TRBJ2-5; the match to TRBD1 covers 7 bases. The length of the CDR3 is 15 residues. Looked up from germline, CDR1 is SGHDT and CDR2 is YYEEEE. With 6 bases clipped from V and 1 base from J, the junction kept 9 bases outside the gene matches. The CDR3 loop is CASTYTGQTQETQYF. As DNA, the CDR3 is TGTGCCAGCACGTACACGGGACAGACCCAAGAGACCCAGTACTTC.

The rearrangement joins TRBV7-2 to TRBJ1-5, with D possibly matching TRBD1 (6 bases). Germline values: CDR1 SGHTA, CDR2 FQGNSA. Deletions cut 5 bases from V and 6 bases from J, with 17 bases between. The CDR3 contains 15 residues. CDR3 region: CASSPAQGRTQPQHF. CDR3 DNA sequence: TGTGCCAGCAGCCCGGCACAGGGAAGGACTCAGCCCCAGCATTTT.

The chain employs TRBV7-9 and TRBJ1-1; 11 bases are a match to TRBD1. With 5 bases clipped from V and 6 bases from J, the junction kept 11 bases outside the gene matches. Germline CDR1 SEHNR, CDR2 FQNEAQ (reference sequence). The CDR3 extends over 16 amino acids. The CDR3 DNA sequence: TGTGCCAGCAGCCTGTGGACAGGGGGCCTTGACGCTGAAGCTTTCTTT. Translation: CASSLWTGGLDAEAFF.

The V call is TRBV5-6, the J call TRBJ1-5, with D uncertain. V was pared by 1 base and J by 5 bases, with 4 bases between. In germline, CDR1 is SGHDT, CDR2 YYEEEE. The length of the CDR3 is 12 residues. The CDR3 coding sequence is TGTGCCAGCAGCTTGTTAGATCAGCCCCAGCATTTT. Translated, it gives CASSLLDQPQHF.

V is TRBV5-1 and J is TRBJ2-1, with TRBD2 matching 15 bases. Germline CDR1 SGHRS, CDR2 YFSETQ. After removal of 4 bases from V and 7 bases from J, the junction contained 3 bases not matched to a gene. The CDR3 consists of 15 residues. CDR3 coding DNA: TGCGCCAGCAGCCCAGGGACTAGCGGGGGGAATGAGCAGTTCTTC. It specifies CASSPGTSGGNEQFF.

CDR3 amino acids: CASSLDRQGYQPQHF. DNA of the CDR3: TGTGCCAGCAGCTTAGACAGGCAGGGATATCAGCCCCAGCATTTT. The chain employs TRBV7-9 and TRBJ1-5; weak D call: TRBD1 (5 bases). Germline V gene lookup returns CDR1 SEHNR and CDR2 FQNEAQ (reference sequence). The CDR3 is made up of 15 amino acids. V was cut by 1 base and J by 5 bases, with 12 bases left in between.

This chain connects TRBV6-5 to TRBJ1-2; 9 bases map to TRBD1. V trimming: 7 bases; J trimming: 8 bases; junction bases outside the gene matches: 8. Germline values: CDR1 MNHEY, CDR2 SVGAGI. This CDR3 has 13 residues. The CDR3 nucleotides read TGTGCCAGCACCGGGACAGGGCTGGGCGGCTACACCTTC. It is translated as CASTGTGLGGYTF.

CDR3 in amino acids: CASSVGTSGGAFETQYF. The CDR3 region has the DNA TGTGCCAGCAGCGTCGGGACTAGCGGGGGGGCGTTTGAGACCCAGTACTTC. The gene calls are TRBV9 and TRBJ2-5; TRBD2 matches 16 bases. CDR3 length: 17 residues. The V segment lost 2 bases and the J segment 5 bases; nucleotides outside the gene matches: 6. CDR1 is SGDLS and CDR2 is YYNGEE in the germline V gene.

J is TRBJ1-4 and V is TRBV7-9; D remains unclear. Between the trimmed V and J ends, which lost 5 bases and 8 bases, there was a span of 15 bases. The CDR3 sequence is 14 residues long. Germline V gives CDR1 SEHNR, CDR2 FQNEAQ (reference sequence). The CDR3 loop reads CASSPAGIIEKLFF. The DNA for the CDR3 is TGTGCCAGCAGCCCGGCGGGGATTATCGAAAAACTGTTTTTT.

The chain carries TRBV7-2 and TRBJ1-5, with D tentatively TRBD1 (5 bases). Trimming took off 6 bases at V and 3 bases at J, with 9 bases between the two ends. The germline gives CDR1 SGHTA, CDR2 FQGNSA. This CDR3 comprises 13 residues. This CDR3 reads CASRRQINQPQHF. In DNA form, the CDR3 reads TGTGCCAGCAGACGACAGATCAATCAGCCCCAGCATTTT.

The chain combines TRBV11-2 with TRBJ1-3; no clear D. V lost 5 bases and J lost 3, with 2 bases in between. The CDR3 loop spans 11 amino acids. From germline, CDR1 is SGHAT and CDR2 FQNNGV. The CDR3 DNA sequence: TGTGCCAGCAGCCGTGGAAACACCATATATTTT. Encoded protein: CASSRGNTIYF.

The chain combines TRBV7-3 with TRBJ2-2; 8 bases are a match to TRBD1. CDR1 is SGHTA, CDR2 FQGTGA, per germline. V was pared by 2 bases and J by 5 bases, with 4 bases of the junction left unmatched. This CDR3 has 15 residues. CDR3 nucleotide sequence: TGTGCCAGCAGCTTACAGACAGGGGAGACCGGGGAGCTGTTTTTT. Protein product: CASSLQTGETGELFF.

The rearrangement uses TRBV5-5 and TRBJ2-1; 7 bases agree with TRBD1. Trimming cost V 4 bases and J 5 bases; bases outside gene matches: 3. Germline V lookup: CDR1 SGHKS, CDR2 YYEKEE (reference sequence). The CDR3 is made up of 13 amino acids. CDR3 coding DNA: TGTGCCAGCAGCCTCACAGGGGACAATGAGCAGTTCTTC. It yields the protein CASSLTGDNEQFF.

The chain couples TRBV10-1 to TRBJ2-5; tentative D call: TRBD1 (6 bases). Looked up from germline, CDR1 is WNHNN and CDR2 is SYGVQD (reference sequence). CDR3 length: 13 amino acids. The V and J ends lost 2 bases and 3 bases respectively, with 7 bases between them. The CDR3 DNA follows: TGCGCCAGCAGTGAGGGACAGAAAGAGACCCAGTACTTC. The encoded protein is CASSEGQKETQYF.

This clone was counted a single time. V is TRBV5-1 and J is TRBJ1-4; TRBD1 matches at 8 bases. This CDR3 contains 15 residues. Per the germline V gene, CDR1 is SGHRS and CDR2 is YFSETQ. V was clipped by 4 bases and J by 3 bases; unmatched bases: 5. The CDR3 bases are TGCGCCAGCAGCCAACCGACAGGGGCTAATGAAAAACTGTTTTTT. Its protein product is CASSQPTGANEKLFF.

The rearrangement uses TRBV28 and TRBJ1-4, with D possibly matching TRBD1 (5 bases). V lost 5 bases to trimming and J lost 8 bases, with 18 bases between them. Germline assignment: CDR1 MDHEN and CDR2 SYDVKM. This CDR3 is built from 15 residues. The chain's CDR3 is CASSTPRAGVEKLFF. For the CDR3, the DNA is TGTGCCAGCAGTACGCCCAGGGCCGGTGTGGAAAAACTGTTTTTT.

The J gene is TRBJ1-2, the V gene TRBV2; D gene unclear. The V gene's germline CDR1 is SNHLY and CDR2 FYNNEI. CDR3 length: 13 amino acids. Trimming cost V 4 bases and J 2 bases, with 8 bases left between them. CDR3 in DNA: TGTGCCAGCAGTGTACAGCGGAACTATGGCTACACCTTC. Translated: CASSVQRNYGYTF.

This clone was picked up a small number of times. V usage is TRBV7-2 and J usage is TRBJ2-5; TRBD2 aligns across 8 bases. The V segment lost 3 bases and the J segment 2 bases; nucleotides outside the gene matches: 5. This CDR3 comprises 15 residues. Germline loops: CDR1 SGHTA, CDR2 FQGNSA. The CDR3 DNA reads as TGTGCCAGCAGCTTGGGGACTAGGACACAAGAGACCCAGTACTTC. This sequence encodes CASSLGTRTQETQYF.

Only a few counts were recorded for this clone. The V gene is TRBV2, the J gene TRBJ2-6; TRBD2 matches at 13 bases. Germline loops: CDR1 SNHLY, CDR2 FYNNEI. V shed 9 bases and J 3 bases; nucleotides not matched to a gene: 5. CDR3 length: 16 amino acids. The CDR3, as DNA: TGTGCCAGGGGGACTAGCGGGGCCATTGGGGCCAACGTCCTGACTTTC. This codes for CARGTSGAIGANVLTF.

The V and J genes are TRBV5-8 and TRBJ2-6, with D perhaps TRBD2 (5 bases). Trimming stripped 0 bases from V and 2 bases from J, with 9 bases between. Germline V gene data show CDR1 as SGHTS and CDR2 as YDEGEE. The CDR3 has 16 amino acids. Here the CDR3 reads CASSLAGEPGANVLTF. The CDR3 nucleotides are TGTGCCAGCAGCTTGGCCGGGGAGCCTGGGGCCAACGTCCTGACTTTC.

This clone has only one observation. The chain has TRBV5-1 and TRBJ2-1; 16 bases fit TRBD2. With 3 bases clipped from V and 10 bases from J, the junction kept 4 bases outside the gene matches. This CDR3 has 15 amino acids. Germline V gives CDR1 SGHRS, CDR2 YFSETQ. The CDR3 DNA follows: TGCGCCAGCAGCTCGGGACTAGCGGGGGGGCGCGAGCAGTTCTTC. Translation: CASSSGLAGGREQFF.

The chain couples TRBV5-4 to TRBJ2-2, with 8 bases aligning to TRBD2. The junction had 5 bases not matched to a gene; V was cut back by 0 bases and J by 4 bases. CDR1 and CDR2 from the germline V gene are SGHNT and YYREEE (reference sequence). The length of the CDR3 is 16 residues. The CDR3 region is CASSLAGRGITGELFF. The CDR3 coding sequence is TGTGCCAGCAGCTTGGCCGGGAGGGGGATCACCGGGGAGCTGTTTTTT.

The rearrangement links TRBV6-5 to TRBJ2-1, with a tentative D call TRBD1 (6 bases). Trimming left V 5 bases short and J 0 bases short, with 11 bases between. The CDR3 runs 15 residues. Germline CDR1 and CDR2: MNHEY and SVGAGI. The CDR3 protein is CASSRDRSSYNEQFF. The CDR3, as DNA: TGTGCCAGCAGTCGTGACAGGAGCTCCTACAATGAGCAGTTCTTC.

This sequence joins TRBV3-1 (or the pseudogene TRBV3-2) and TRBJ2-5, with D hard to call. CDR3 size: 13 residues. The V end was cut by 4 bases, the J end by 4 bases, with 10 bases between. Germline CDR1 LGHDT, CDR2 YNNKEL (reference sequence). The CDR3 region is CASSPSARETQYF. CDR3 in DNA: TGTGCCAGCAGCCCGTCAGCGAGAGAGACCCAGTACTTC.

The chain carries TRBV2 and TRBJ1-5, with TRBD1 matching 8 bases. V lost 6 bases to trimming and J lost 0 bases; unmatched junction nucleotides: 13. Germline assignment: CDR1 SNHLY and CDR2 FYNNEI. The CDR3 totals 18 residues. The CDR3 sequence: CASRVPGGQAYSNQPQHF. The CDR3, as DNA: TGTGCCAGCAGAGTCCCGGGGGGACAGGCGTATAGCAATCAGCCCCAGCATTTT.

The rearrangement uses TRBV27 and TRBJ1-1, with TRBD1 identical over 11 bases. The germline V gene encodes CDR1 MNHEY and CDR2 SMNVEV (reference sequence). Unmatched junction bases numbered 8, after V lost 1 base and J lost 1 base. The CDR3 sequence is 18 residues long. This CDR3 reads CASSLFGDRGSKNTEAFF. CDR3 coding DNA: TGTGCCAGCAGTTTATTCGGGGACAGGGGGTCGAAGAACACTGAAGCTTTCTTT.